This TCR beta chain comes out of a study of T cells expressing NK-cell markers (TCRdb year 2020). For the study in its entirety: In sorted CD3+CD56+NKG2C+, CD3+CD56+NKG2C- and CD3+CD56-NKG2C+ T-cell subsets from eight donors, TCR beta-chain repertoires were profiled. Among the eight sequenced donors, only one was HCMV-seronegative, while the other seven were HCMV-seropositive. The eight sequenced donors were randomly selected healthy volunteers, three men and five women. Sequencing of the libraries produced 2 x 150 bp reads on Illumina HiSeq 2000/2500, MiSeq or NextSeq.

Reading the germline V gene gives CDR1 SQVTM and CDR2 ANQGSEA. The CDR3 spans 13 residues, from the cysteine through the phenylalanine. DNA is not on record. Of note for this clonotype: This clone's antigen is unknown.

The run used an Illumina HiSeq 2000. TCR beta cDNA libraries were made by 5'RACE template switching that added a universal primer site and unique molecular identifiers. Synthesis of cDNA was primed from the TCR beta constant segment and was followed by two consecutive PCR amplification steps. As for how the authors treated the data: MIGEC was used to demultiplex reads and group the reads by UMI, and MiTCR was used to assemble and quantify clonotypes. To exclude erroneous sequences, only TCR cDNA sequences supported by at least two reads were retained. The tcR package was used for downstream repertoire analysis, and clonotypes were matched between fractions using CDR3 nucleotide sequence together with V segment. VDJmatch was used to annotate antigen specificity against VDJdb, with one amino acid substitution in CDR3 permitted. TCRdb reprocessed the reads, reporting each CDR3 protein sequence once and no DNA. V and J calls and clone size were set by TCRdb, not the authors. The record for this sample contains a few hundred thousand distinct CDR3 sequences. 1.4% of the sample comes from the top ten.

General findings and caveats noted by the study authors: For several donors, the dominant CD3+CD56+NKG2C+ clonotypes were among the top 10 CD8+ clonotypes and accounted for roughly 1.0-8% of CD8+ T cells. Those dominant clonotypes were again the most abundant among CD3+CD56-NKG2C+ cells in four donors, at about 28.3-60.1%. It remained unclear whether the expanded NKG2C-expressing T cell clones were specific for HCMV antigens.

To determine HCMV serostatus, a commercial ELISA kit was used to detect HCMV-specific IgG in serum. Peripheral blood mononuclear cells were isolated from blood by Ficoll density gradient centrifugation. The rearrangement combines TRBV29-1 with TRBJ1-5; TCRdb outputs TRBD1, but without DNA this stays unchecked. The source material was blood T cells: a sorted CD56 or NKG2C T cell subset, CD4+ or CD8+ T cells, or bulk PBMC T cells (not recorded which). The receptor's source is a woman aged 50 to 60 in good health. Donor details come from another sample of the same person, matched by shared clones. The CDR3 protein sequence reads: CSASGTQNQPQHF.